Sequencing of this T cell receptor (beta chain) was carried out in a study of cytomegalovirus exposure and HLA in healthy donors. Study details: Prior work identified under 130 million unique TCR beta sequences in roughly 180 million T cells. The study, taken as a whole, reports: A later analysis linked a missense DCLRE1C variant to TCR beta V- and J-gene trimming. The study listed under 200 cytomegalovirus-associated TCR beta chains. In presence/absence analyses, roughly uniform sequencing depth across donors was assumed.

In regard to this clone: Its antigen remains unknown.

The PCR employed 60 Vbeta primers together with 13 Jbeta primers. The data were produced by immunoSEQ multiplex PCR, yet TCRdb's version contains in-frame clones alone and is incomplete. The sample lists over 120,000 clones, 65% to 80% seen once, with over 6% in the top ten. The germline V gene has CDR1 MNHNS and CDR2 SASEGT. This CDR3 is 15 amino acids long. Deletions cut 1 base from V and 8 bases from J, with 15 bases between. Input material: PBMCs. The rearrangement uses TRBV6-1 and TRBJ1-3, with D possibly matching TRBD1 (5 bases). The clonotype comes from a man between 25 and 39 years old in good health and CMV-seronegative. The CDR3 reads CASSEVALGGYTIYF. The CDR3, as DNA: TGTGCCAGCAGTGAAGTGGCTCTGGGGGGGTACACCATATATTTT.